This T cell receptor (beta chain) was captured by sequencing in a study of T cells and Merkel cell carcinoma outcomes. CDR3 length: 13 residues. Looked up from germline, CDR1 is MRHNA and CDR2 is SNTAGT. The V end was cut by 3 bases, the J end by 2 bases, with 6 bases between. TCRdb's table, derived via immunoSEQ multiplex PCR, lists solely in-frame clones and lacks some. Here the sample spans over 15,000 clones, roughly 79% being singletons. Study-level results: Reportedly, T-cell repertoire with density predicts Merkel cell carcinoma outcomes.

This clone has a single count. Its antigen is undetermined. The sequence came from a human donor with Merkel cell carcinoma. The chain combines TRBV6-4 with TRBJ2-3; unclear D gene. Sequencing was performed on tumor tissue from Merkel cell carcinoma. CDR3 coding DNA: TGTGCCAGCAGTGAGGCGCACACAGATACGCAGTATTTT. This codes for CASSEAHTDTQYF.